The 25 T cell receptor beta chains listed next were all sequenced from one sample in a study of OX40 agonist ivuxolimab in advanced cancers. The protocol was immunoSEQ multiplex PCR, while the TCRdb copy is restricted to in-frame clones and leaves out a portion. The data contain about 72,000 clones, 85% to 90% of them singletons. The sample was CD4+ or CD8+ T cells sorted from blood, taken in a trial of the OX40 agonist ivuxolimab. The receptors were sampled from an adult with an advanced solid tumor such as melanoma, head and neck, liver or kidney cancer.

This chain connects TRBV10-2 to TRBJ2-3; possible D gene TRBD1, 6 bases. This CDR3 has 14 amino acids. V lost 0 bases to trimming and J lost 6 bases, with 10 bases between them. Germline CDR1 reads WSHSY; CDR2 reads SAAADI. CDR3 coding DNA: TGCGCCAGCAGTGAGTCAAACAGGGCCGATACGCAGTATTTT. Protein product: CASSESNRADTQYF.

The rearrangement uses TRBV18 and TRBJ1-1; 8 nucleotides agree with TRBD1. CDR3 length: 14 amino acids. From germline, CDR1 is KGHSH and CDR2 LQKENI. J was trimmed by 11 bases and V by 3 bases; bases with no gene match: 11. The CDR3 sequence: CASSPPDRGVLAFF. As DNA, the CDR3 is TGTGCCAGCTCACCGCCAGACAGGGGCGTGCTTGCTTTCTTT.

The rearrangement uses TRBV15 and TRBJ2-5, with D perhaps matching TRBD1 (5 bases). Germline assignment: CDR1 LNHNV and CDR2 YYDKDF (reference sequence). This CDR3 has 13 residues. V lost 0 bases and J 5 bases, leaving 7 bases between the germline ends. In nucleotides, the CDR3 is TGTGCCACCAGCAGAGATCCAGGGGAGACCCAGTACTTC. Its translation is CATSRDPGETQYF.

The rearrangement uses TRBV5-4 and TRBJ1-6, with TRBD1 matching over 7 bases. This CDR3 comprises 14 residues. The germline V gene has CDR1 SGHNT and CDR2 YYREEE (reference sequence). Losses at the gene ends were 6 bases for V and 7 bases for J; bases not matched to a gene: 7. CDR3 residues: CASTPGQTNSPLHF. CDR3 bases: TGTGCCAGCACCCCGGGACAGACCAATTCACCCCTCCACTTT.

The count of this clone is one. The chain couples TRBV29-1 to TRBJ2-5; D possibly corresponds to TRBD1 (6 bases). The CDR3 is made up of 13 amino acids. CDR1 and CDR2 (germline): SQVTM, ANQGSEA. The germline V and J ends were trimmed by 4 bases and 5 bases, with 14 bases remaining between them. Written as DNA, the CDR3 is TGCAGCGTTGTTGACAGGCGGCCGGAGACCCAGTACTTC. Translated: CSVVDRRPETQYF.

The genes are TRBV5-4 and TRBJ1-1; D may be TRBD1 (6 bases). In germline, CDR1 is SGHNT, CDR2 YYREEE (reference sequence). The V end was cut by 1 base, the J end by 0 bases, with 7 bases between. This CDR3 is 14 amino acids long. The CDR3 sequence: CASSLQGMNTEAFF. The CDR3 bases are TGTGCCAGCAGCTTGCAGGGGATGAACACTGAAGCTTTCTTT.

This clone was recorded once. The chain has TRBV4-1 and TRBJ2-3; TRBD2 might be the D (7 bases). The CDR3 spans 21 residues. V shed 0 bases and J shed 2 bases, with 27 bases lying between them. CDR1 MGHRA and CDR2 YSYEKL come from the germline V gene. The CDR3, as DNA: TGCGCCAGCAGCCAAGATAGTGTAACGGGGGGCCCTCTCCCCTACACAGATACGCAGTATTTT. Translated: CASSQDSVTGGPLPYTDTQYF.

This clone appeared a single time. The rearrangement links TRBV2 to TRBJ2-3, with D perhaps matching TRBD2 (6 bases). Germline loops: CDR1 SNHLY, CDR2 FYNNEI. With 5 bases removed from V and 6 bases from J, the gap between germline ends came to 12 bases. CDR3 length: 13 amino acids. The CDR3 DNA reads as TGTGCCAGCAGTACATCGGGGGAGGATACGCAGTATTTT. This sequence encodes CASSTSGEDTQYF.

DNA of the CDR3: TGTGCCAGCAGTGTCGGACAGGGTTATGGCTACACCTTC. It is translated as CASSVGQGYGYTF. V and J are TRBV6-1 and TRBJ1-2, with TRBD1 identical over 8 bases. This CDR3 is built from 13 residues. The V and J ends lost 4 bases and 5 bases, in that order; junction bases with no gene match: 3. Germline-derived CDR1 and CDR2 are MNHNS and SASEGT.

The chain recombines TRBV28 with TRBJ2-1, with D perhaps TRBD2 (6 bases). Between the trimmed V and J ends, which lost 7 bases and 7 bases, there was a span of 14 bases. Germline values: CDR1 MDHEN, CDR2 SYDVKM. The CDR3 is 13 residues long. CDR3 nucleotides: TGTGCCAGCACCTCCCTCGGGGGTAATGAGCAGTTCTTC. Translated: CASTSLGGNEQFF.

The rearrangement links TRBV19 to TRBJ1-3; TRBD1 is a possible D gene (5 bases). Between the trimmed V and J ends, which lost 4 bases and 0 bases, there was a span of 10 bases. The germline V gene encodes CDR1 LNHDA and CDR2 SQIVND (reference sequence). The CDR3 contains 15 residues. The CDR3 DNA is TGTGCCAGTAGTACGGACACGGTCTCTGGAAACACCATATATTTT. This translates into CASSTDTVSGNTIYF. Full variable domain (remainder filled in from reference TRBV19 and TRBJ1-3): DGGITQSPKYLFRKEGQNVTLSCEQNLNHDAMYWYRQDPGQGLRLIYYSQIVNDFQKGDIAEGYSVSREKKESFPLTVTSAQKNPTAFYLCASSTDTVSGNTIYFGEGSWLTVV.

J is TRBJ1-4 and V is TRBV5-1; 11 bases agree with TRBD1. With V trimmed by 2 bases and J by 7 bases, 1 base remained unmatched. This CDR3 is built from 14 residues. Germline lookup yields CDR1 SGHRS and CDR2 YFSETQ. CDR3 loop: CASSFGTGGEKLFF. CDR3 bases: TGCGCCAGCAGCTTCGGGACAGGGGGTGAAAAACTGTTTTTT.

This clone was counted a few times. The rearrangement uses TRBV19 and TRBJ2-7; perhaps TRBD1 as D (6 bases). Trimming took off 3 bases at V and 6 bases at J, with 15 bases between the two ends. This CDR3 has 14 residues. CDR1 is LNHDA, CDR2 SQIVND, per germline (reference sequence). The CDR3 region is CASSISGVRSEQYF. In DNA, the CDR3 is TGTGCCAGTAGTATCTCAGGGGTCCGAAGCGAGCAGTACTTC.

The J gene is TRBJ1-4, the V gene TRBV5-4; D call uncertain. V was cut by 3 bases and J by 0 bases, with 9 bases left in between. The length of the CDR3 is 15 residues. CDR1 and CDR2 (germline): SGHNT, YYREEE (reference sequence). The CDR3 loop reads CASSSDRTTNEKLFF. CDR3 sequence (DNA): TGTGCCAGCAGCTCTGACCGAACAACTAATGAAAAACTGTTTTTT.

The rearrangement uses TRBV5-1 and TRBJ2-5; D is uncertain. The CDR3 totals 13 residues. From germline, CDR1 is SGHRS and CDR2 YFSETQ. Trimming shortened V by 0 bases and J by 0 bases, and 3 bases separated the two germline ends. In DNA form, the CDR3 reads TGCGCCAGCAGCTTGGTTAACCAAGAGACCCAGTACTTC. Its protein product is CASSLVNQETQYF.

This clone showed up just once. V usage is TRBV7-9 and J usage is TRBJ2-3; TRBD1 aligns across 7 bases. This CDR3 is built from 18 residues. Looked up from germline, CDR1 is SEHNR and CDR2 is FQNEAQ (reference sequence). V trimming: 1 base; J trimming: 2 bases; junction bases outside the gene matches: 12. The CDR3: CASSLGRDSYLSTDTQYF. The CDR3 region has the DNA TGTGCCAGCAGCTTAGGTAGGGACAGCTACTTATCCACAGATACGCAGTATTTT.

In DNA form, the CDR3 reads TGCAGCGTTGTACGGACAGCCCGGGGTGGAGAGCAGTACTTC. Encoded protein: CSVVRTARGGEQYF. The chain is built from TRBV29-1 and TRBJ2-7; tentative D call: TRBD1 (6 bases). CDR1 is SQVTM and CDR2 is ANQGSEA in the germline V gene. This CDR3 has 14 residues. The V gene lost 4 bases and the J gene lost 7 bases, with 20 bases spanning the gap.

With respect to this clone: This CDR3 is also generated by other DNA sequences in the sample. The chain uses TRBV19 and TRBJ2-3, with TRBD1 matching 7 bases. J was trimmed by 1 base and V by 4 bases; bases with no gene match: 2. CDR3 length: 14 residues. Germline CDR1 is LNHDA and CDR2 is SQIVND (reference sequence). This CDR3 is CASSSGQGTDTQYF. The CDR3 nucleotides read TGTGCCAGTAGTAGCGGACAGGGCACAGATACGCAGTATTTT.

J is TRBJ2-1 and V is TRBV11-3, with D possibly being TRBD2 (6 bases). Looked up from germline, CDR1 is SGHNT and CDR2 is YENEEA. Trimming left V 2 bases short and J 0 bases short, with 8 bases between. This CDR3 is 15 amino acids long. The CDR3 coding sequence is TGTGCCAGCAGCTTATGGGAGGCCTCCTACAATGAGCAGTTCTTC. Protein: CASSLWEASYNEQFF. The full variable domain, rest sourced from reference TRBV11-3 and TRBJ2-1, is EAGVVQSPRYKIIEKKQPVAFWCNPISGHNTLYWYLQNLGQGPELLIRYENEEAVDDSQLPKDRFSAERLKGVDSTLKIQPAELGDSAVYLCASSLWEASYNEQFFGPGTRLTVL.

The rearrangement uses TRBV7-9 and TRBJ1-4; TRBD1 agrees at 9 bases. V was clipped by 5 bases and J by 7 bases; unmatched bases: 11. CDR1 is SEHNR and CDR2 is FQNEAQ in the germline V gene (reference sequence). The CDR3 loop spans 16 amino acids. CDR3 in DNA: TGTGCCAGCAGCGTAGACCGGACAGGGGAAGCTGAAAAACTGTTTTTT. The encoded protein is CASSVDRTGEAEKLFF.

The V and J genes are TRBV27 and TRBJ2-7; D unclear. Germline V gene data show CDR1 as MNHEY and CDR2 as SMNVEV (reference sequence). With 6 bases removed from V and 1 base from J, the gap between germline ends came to 10 bases. This CDR3 has 13 residues. The CDR3: CASRLHPSYEQYF. DNA of the CDR3: TGTGCCAGCAGATTACACCCTTCCTACGAGCAGTACTTC.

Here the CDR3 reads CSVSKAGINTGELFF. The CDR3 DNA reads as TGCAGCGTATCCAAAGCGGGGATAAACACCGGGGAGCTGTTTTTT. This chain uses TRBV29-1 with TRBJ2-2; TRBD2 matches at 7 bases. Germline V gene sequence: CDR1 SQVTM, CDR2 ANQGSEA. The V gene end was trimmed by 6 bases and the J gene end by 2 bases; junction bases not matched to a gene: 9. This CDR3 has 15 residues.

The chain couples TRBV30 to TRBJ2-5; 9 nucleotides match TRBD2. CDR3 size: 13 residues. Germline-derived CDR1 and CDR2 are GTSNPN and SVGIG (reference sequence). V shed 0 bases, J shed 7 bases, and the junction held 3 bases outside the gene matches. In DNA, the CDR3 is TGTGCCTGGAGTGTACGGCGGGAGGGGACCCAGTACTTC. Its protein product is CAWSVRREGTQYF.

The chain employs TRBV28 and TRBJ2-5; D is perhaps TRBD1 (6 bases). V lost 3 bases and J lost 1, with 9 bases in between. The CDR3 loop spans 14 amino acids. CDR1 MDHEN and CDR2 SYDVKM come from the germline V gene. This CDR3 is CASSFLQGQETQYF. The DNA of the CDR3 is TGTGCCAGCAGTTTTCTACAGGGCCAAGAGACCCAGTACTTC. Full variable domain (remainder filled in from reference TRBV28 and TRBJ2-5): DVKVTQSSRYLVKRTGEKVFLECVQDMDHENMFWYRQDPGLGLRLIYFSYDVKMKEKGDIPEGYSVSREKKERFSLILESASTNQTSMYLCASSFLQGQETQYFGPGTRLLVL.

The chain uses TRBV5-1 and TRBJ2-2, with 11 bases matching TRBD2. This CDR3 has 15 amino acids. The junction had 3 bases not matched to a gene; V was cut back by 2 bases and J by 6 bases. Per the germline V gene, CDR1 is SGHRS and CDR2 is YFSETQ. DNA of the CDR3: TGCGCCAGCAGCTTTACTAGCGGGGGACCCGGGGAGCTGTTTTTT. Its translation: CASSFTSGGPGELFF.